This is a list of T cell receptor beta chains from one sample in a study of T cell responses to AZD1222 COVID-19 vaccine. TCRdb's copy holds only in-frame clones and misses some; the assay was immunoSEQ multiplex PCR. The table shows 180,000 or so clones, with roughly 94% occurring only once. The sample was peripheral blood, taken on day 0 of AZD1222 vaccination. The receptors derive from an adult in good health. Each CDR3 is given with its conserved first and last residue. The order of the fields is J gene, clone size, V gene, D gene, CDR3 DNA, CDR3 protein. A D gene is named only where the DNA matches it firmly. Clone sizes are given selectively: once, few, many, or a class where the clone is expanded.

>TRBJ2-7|once|TRBV12-3/TRBV12-4|-
TGTGCCAGCAGTAACGCCAAGGAGGCCGAGCAGTACTTC
CASSNAKEAEQYF
>TRBJ2-1|-|TRBV18|-
TGTGCCAGCTCACCACTGGAGACTGGCTACAATGAGCAGTTCTTC
CASSPLETGYNEQFF
>TRBJ1-5|-|TRBV10-2|-
TGCGCCAGCAGTGACAGCAATCAGCCCCAGCATTTT
CASSDSNQPQHF
>TRBJ1-1|-|TRBV6-5|-
TGTGCCAGCAGTATTAGAGCCAGGAACACTGAAGCTTTCTTT
CASSIRARNTEAFF
>TRBJ2-1|-|TRBV10-2|-
TGCGCCACCAGAGAACACACAGGGAAAGGCAATGAGCAGTTCTTC
CATREHTGKGNEQFF
>TRBJ2-5|-|TRBV13|-
TGTGCCAGCAGCTCGACAAAGGACGGAGAGACCCAGTACTTC
CASSSTKDGETQYF
>TRBJ2-1|-|TRBV19|-
TGTGCCAGTAGCCTGCCCGGACTAACGATTGGCAATGAGCAGTTCTTC
CASSLPGLTIGNEQFF
>TRBJ2-1|-|TRBV7-3|-
TGTGCCAGCAGCCCAACCTATAGCGTCGATGAGCAGTTCTTC
CASSPTYSVDEQFF
>TRBJ2-3|-|TRBV7-9|-
TGTGCCAGCAGCTTAGGCACAGATACGCAGTATTTT
CASSLGTDTQYF
>TRBJ1-1|-|TRBV29-1|-
TGCAGCGTTGCCAAGACAGGAAGCATGAACACTGAAGCTTTCTTT
CSVAKTGSMNTEAFF
>TRBJ1-6|-|TRBV6-5|-
TGTGCCAGCAGTCCCCCTTATTCACCCCTCCACTTT
CASSPPYSPLHF
>TRBJ2-7|-|TRBV5-4|-
TGTGCCAGCAGCTTCGTGGTGGGAGCTTCCTACGAGCAGTACTTC
CASSFVVGASYEQYF
>TRBJ2-7|-|TRBV7-8|TRBD2
TGTGCCAGCAGCCCGAGCGGGGTCTCCTACGAGCAGTACTTC
CASSPSGVSYEQYF
>TRBJ1-1|-|TRBV9|-
TGTGCCAGCAGCCCCCGACTAAACACTGAAGCTTTCTTT
CASSPRLNTEAFF
>TRBJ1-2|-|TRBV3-1/TRBV3-2|-
TGTGCCAGCAGCCATCATCGGCGGGCGGGCTATGGCTACACCTTC
CASSHHRRAGYGYTF
>TRBJ1-5|-|TRBV7-7|-
TGTGCCAGAGCCCAGCGCGGTGAAGGCCAGCATTTT
CARAQRGEGQHF
>TRBJ1-2|-|TRBV6-5|-
TGTGCCAGCAGTTACTCGGGGGGTCCAAGCTACACCTTC
CASSYSGGPSYTF
>TRBJ2-6|-|TRBV2|-
TGTGCCAGCAGTGCCCAGGGCAGAGAGGACTCTGGGGCCAACGTCCTGACTTTC
CASSAQGREDSGANVLTF
>TRBJ2-1|once|TRBV6-1|TRBD2
TGTGCCAGCGGCGAAGCGGGAGGAGGGGTAGAGCAGTTCTTC
CASGEAGGGVEQFF
>TRBJ1-2|-|TRBV5-5|-
TGTGCCAGCAGAAGTCGAAATGGCTACACCTTC
CASRSRNGYTF
>TRBJ2-1|-|TRBV27|-
TGTGCCAGCAGTTTTCTGGGGTTTTCCTACAATGAGCAGTTCTTC
CASSFLGFSYNEQFF
>TRBJ1-3|-|TRBV12-3/TRBV12-4|-
TGTGCCAGCAGTTTCCAAAACACCATATATTTT
CASSFQNTIYF
>TRBJ1-6|-|TRBV5-4|-
TGTGCCAGCAACTTCAGGGACGCAGATTCACCCCTCCACTTT
CASNFRDADSPLHF
>TRBJ1-2|-|TRBV7-6|-
TGTGCCAGCAGTTCCAGTAAGGGGGACCTCTATGGCTACACCTTC
CASSSSKGDLYGYTF
>TRBJ2-3|-|TRBV29-1|-
TGCAGCGTTGATGCACCGTATACGGCGCAGTATTTT
CSVDAPYTAQYF
>TRBJ1-1|-|TRBV14|-
TGTGCCAGCAGCCCTACCTGGCCTTCCCGGGGCACTGAAGCTTTCTTT
CASSPTWPSRGTEAFF
>TRBJ1-6|-|TRBV27|-
TGTGCCAGCAGTTTGGCCCTAGATCGGAATTCACCCCTCCACTTT
CASSLALDRNSPLHF
>TRBJ1-5|-|TRBV19|-
TGTGCCAGTAGTATAAGCAATCAGCCCCAGCATTTT
CASSISNQPQHF
>TRBJ2-1|-|TRBV6-5|-
TGTGCCAGCAGGGACACTTCAACCTACAATGAGCAGTTCTTC
CASRDTSTYNEQFF
>TRBJ1-5|-|TRBV28|-
TGTGCCAGCAGTTTATCGGGGCAACGCAATCAGCCCCAGCATTTT
CASSLSGQRNQPQHF
>TRBJ2-7|-|TRBV6-6|TRBD1
TGTGCCAGCAGTCAACAGGGGGCCTACGAGCAGTACTTC
CASSQQGAYEQYF
>TRBJ2-1|-|TRBV14|TRBD2
TGTGCCAGCAGCCCTTTGACGGGGACTAGCCGCTACAATGAGCAGTTCTTC
CASSPLTGTSRYNEQFF
>TRBJ2-1|-|TRBV28|-
TGTGCCAGCAGTGCCCCCGAACGGGCCTACAATGAGCAGTTCTTC
CASSAPERAYNEQFF
>TRBJ1-1|-|TRBV7-3|-
TGTGCCAGCAGCTCAGCGGCAGGGGAAGCTTTCTTT
CASSSAAGEAFF
>TRBJ2-7|-|TRBV18|-
TGTGCCAGCTCACCAAGGGACGGAGCCTACGAGCAGTACTTC
CASSPRDGAYEQYF
>TRBJ1-1|-|TRBV10-3|-
TGTGCCACGTTATGGGCGTTGAACACTGAAGCTTTCTTT
CATLWALNTEAFF
>TRBJ2-3|-|TRBV13|-
TGTGCCAGCAGCCTCGGACAGCTCACAGATACGCAGTATTTT
CASSLGQLTDTQYF
>TRBJ1-5|-|TRBV25-1|-
TGTGCCAGCAGTGCGGGGGCCAATCAGCCCCAGCATTTT
CASSAGANQPQHF
>TRBJ1-5|-|TRBV11-2|TRBD1
TGTGCCAGCAGCCCGGGAGGACAGGGTAATCAGCCCCAGCATTTT
CASSPGGQGNQPQHF
>TRBJ2-2|few|TRBV7-9|TRBD2
TGTGCCAGCAGCCTGAGGACTAGCGGGAGGGTGTACACCGGGGAGCTGTTTTTT
CASSLRTSGRVYTGELFF
>TRBJ1-2|-|TRBV7-9|-
TGTGCCAGCAGCTTAGGCGAGGGGATCTATGGCTACACCTTC
CASSLGEGIYGYTF
>TRBJ1-5|-|TRBV30|-
TGTGCCTGGAGAGGGTCCGCGGGGATGAATCAGCCCCAGCATTTT
CAWRGSAGMNQPQHF
>TRBJ2-2|-|TRBV24-1|TRBD1
TGTGCCACCAGTGATGAACAGGGGGCGAGCTCCGGGGAGCTGTTTTTT
CATSDEQGASSGELFF
>TRBJ1-6|-|TRBV7-9|TRBD1
TGTGCCAGCAGCGGACGACAGGGCATTAATTCACCCCTCCACTTT
CASSGRQGINSPLHF
>TRBJ1-2|-|TRBV5-1|-
TGCGCCAGCAGCTCGTCACCGGAGTATGGCTACACCTTC
CASSSSPEYGYTF
>TRBJ1-6|-|TRBV3-1/TRBV3-2|-
TGTGCCAGCAGCCAAGTGGGGACGGGAAATTCACCCCTCCACTTT
CASSQVGTGNSPLHF
>TRBJ1-5|-|TRBV2|-
TGTGCCAGCAGTCTCCAAGAGGGACAGCCCCAGCATTTT
CASSLQEGQPQHF
>TRBJ1-3|-|TRBV30|-
TGTGCCTGGAGCACAACCCCACGGTACGGAAACACCATATATTTT
CAWSTTPRYGNTIYF
>TRBJ2-1|-|TRBV5-1|-
TGCGCCAGCAGCTTGGAGGGGGTCAATGAGCAGTTCTTC
CASSLEGVNEQFF